These 21 T cell receptor beta chains share one sample of origin, sequenced in a study of T cell clonotyping in hematopoietic cell transplantation. Produced via immunoSEQ multiplex PCR; TCRdb's table is partial and in-frame only. This sample has 30,000 to 45,000 clones, with 88% found just once. The source material was peripheral blood mononuclear cells. The receptors here all came from a woman between 40 and 50 years old in good health. Some clones in this sample may be carry-over from other donors' samples.

The chain carries TRBV7-3 and TRBJ2-6; weak D call: TRBD2 (6 bases). V was clipped by 3 bases and J by 0 bases, with 12 bases between them. Germline V gene sequence: CDR1 SGHTA, CDR2 FQGTGA. CDR3 length: 17 amino acids. In DNA, the CDR3 is TGTGCCAGCAGCTTTCAGTCCGGGAGCTCTGGGGCCAACGTCCTGACTTTC. Translated: CASSFQSGSSGANVLTF. Variable domain in full (rest from reference TRBV7-3 and TRBJ2-6): GAGVSQTPSNKVTEKGKYVELRCDPISGHTALYWYRQSLGQGPEFLIYFQGTGAADDSGLPNDRFFAVRPEGSVSTLKIQRTERGDSAVYLCASSFQSGSSGANVLTFGAGSRLTVL.

The gene calls are TRBV9 and TRBJ1-2, with TRBD1 identical over 9 bases. This CDR3 spans 16 amino acids. The V gene's germline CDR1 is SGDLS and CDR2 YYNGEE. The trim removed 4 bases at V and 5 bases at J, leaving 12 bases unmatched. The DNA for the CDR3 is TGTGCCAGCAGCCCGACGGGACAGGGCGGCGTATATGGCTACACCTTC. Its protein is CASSPTGQGGVYGYTF.

The V gene is TRBV11-2, the J gene TRBJ1-2; a possible D gene is TRBD1 (5 bases). Germline V gene data show CDR1 as SGHAT and CDR2 as FQNNGV. This CDR3 is 13 amino acids long. V lost 3 bases to trimming and J lost 8 bases, with 13 bases between them. The CDR3 sequence: CASSFGGRDGYTF. Written as DNA, the CDR3 is TGTGCCAGCAGCTTTGGCGGTCGGGACGGCTACACCTTC.

This chain links TRBV10-3 with TRBJ2-1; a possible D gene is TRBD1 (6 bases). Germline CDR1 ENHRY, CDR2 SYGVKD. Trimming shortened V by 5 bases and J by 7 bases, and 15 bases separated the two germline ends. The CDR3 has 14 amino acids. The CDR3: CAISPARDKNEQFF. In DNA form, the CDR3 reads TGTGCCATCAGTCCCGCCCGGGACAAAAATGAGCAGTTCTTC.

Only one count was recorded for this clone. The genes are TRBV19 and TRBJ1-2; D call uncertain. The V end lost 8 bases, the J end lost 5 bases, and 3 bases lay between the germline ends. The CDR3 runs to 9 residues. Per germline, CDR1 LNHDA and CDR2 SQIVND (reference sequence). The CDR3 DNA reads TGTGCCAGTGGATATGGCTACACCTTC. Encoded protein: CASGYGYTF. The variable domain in full, completed from reference TRBV19 and TRBJ1-2, reads DGGITQSPKYLFRKEGQNVTLSCEQNLNHDAMYWYRQDPGQGLRLIYYSQIVNDFQKGDIAEGYSVSREKKESFPLTVTSAQKNPTAFYLCASGYGYTFGSGTRLTVV.

The chain recombines TRBV9 with TRBJ2-2; D not certain. This CDR3 is built from 14 residues. Trimming removed 0 bases at V and 7 bases at J, with 10 bases between. Germline V gene data show CDR1 as SGDLS and CDR2 as YYNGEE. The CDR3 DNA is TGTGCCAGCAGCGTAGTGGCAACTGGCGGGGAGCTGTTTTTT. Its protein is CASSVVATGGELFF.

The chain recombines TRBV6-1 with TRBJ2-7, with 13 bases matching TRBD2. The length of the CDR3 is 14 residues. The J segment lost 4 bases and the V segment lost 10 bases, leaving 7 bases of the junction unmatched. Germline loops: CDR1 MNHNS, CDR2 SASEGT. In nucleotides, the CDR3 is TGTGCCATAAGGACTAGCGGGAGAGGGTACGAGCAGTACTTC. Its translation is CAIRTSGRGYEQYF.

This clone appeared a single time. The chain couples TRBV7-3 to TRBJ2-7, with 13 bases matching TRBD2. There are 19 residues in the CDR3. The trim removed 2 bases at V and 5 bases at J, leaving 15 bases unmatched. Per the germline V gene, CDR1 is SGHTA and CDR2 is FQGTGA. The DNA of the CDR3 is TGTGCCAGCAGCTTAGGCCGGGGGGGACTAGCGGGAATGAACCACGAGCAGTACTTC. Amino acids: CASSLGRGGLAGMNHEQYF.

This clone was observed once. V usage is TRBV11-3 and J usage is TRBJ2-1, with unresolved D. Germline V lookup: CDR1 SGHNT, CDR2 YENEEA. V lost 0 bases, J lost 0 bases, and 6 bases lay in between. This CDR3 is built from 15 residues. In DNA, the CDR3 is TGTGCCAGCAGCTTAGATGGTAACTCCTACAATGAGCAGTTCTTC. Amino acids: CASSLDGNSYNEQFF.

The genes are TRBV19 and TRBJ2-7; D is possibly TRBD2 (5 bases). Germline CDR1 reads LNHDA; CDR2 reads SQIVND (reference sequence). This CDR3 has 13 amino acids. V was trimmed by 4 bases and J by 2 bases, leaving 9 bases between them. The chain's CDR3 is CASSTGLTYEQYF. CDR3 nucleotides: TGTGCCAGTAGTACTGGACTCACCTACGAGCAGTACTTC.

The genes are TRBV28 and TRBJ2-7; D unclear. Trimming pared 3 bases from V and 6 bases from J, leaving 9 bases between. Germline CDR1 is MDHEN and CDR2 is SYDVKM. CDR3 length: 12 residues. The CDR3 DNA sequence: TGTGCCAGCAGTTTCCCCAATGGCGAGCAGTACTTC. Amino acids: CASSFPNGEQYF.

This sequence joins TRBV28 and TRBJ1-5; TRBD1 aligns across 7 bases. CDR3 size: 16 residues. J gave up 3 bases and V 3 bases, and 8 bases lay outside the gene matches. In germline, CDR1 is MDHEN, CDR2 SYDVKM. The CDR3 loop reads CASSFATGQLNQPQHF. For the CDR3, the DNA is TGTGCCAGCAGTTTCGCGACGGGACAGCTCAATCAGCCCCAGCATTTT.

The chain couples TRBV29-1 to TRBJ2-1; D uncertain. The CDR3 spans 13 residues. Trimming shortened V by 3 bases and J by 4 bases, and 10 bases separated the two germline ends. The V gene's germline CDR1 is SQVTM and CDR2 ANQGSEA. The CDR3 here is CSVDRAGYNEQFF. The CDR3 DNA is TGCAGCGTTGACCGCGCCGGGTACAATGAGCAGTTCTTC.

The chain has TRBV5-4 and TRBJ2-7, with TRBD1 as a possible D gene (6 bases). The germline CDR1 and CDR2 sequences are SGHNT and YYREEE (reference sequence). V shed 0 bases and J shed 3 bases, with 13 bases lying between them. The CDR3 contains 15 residues. The CDR3 DNA sequence: TGTGCCAGCAGCTTGGGGACCAACAGGGTCTACGAGCAGTACTTC. It encodes CASSLGTNRVYEQYF.

The chain joins TRBV5-1 to TRBJ1-4; 7 bases are shared with TRBD1. CDR1 and CDR2 (germline): SGHRS, YFSETQ. The V gene end was trimmed by 3 bases and the J gene end by 4 bases; junction bases not matched to a gene: 6. CDR3 length equals 15 residues. CDR3 region: CASSWGDRDNEKLFF. As DNA, the CDR3 is TGCGCCAGCAGCTGGGGGGACAGAGATAATGAAAAACTGTTTTTT.

The gene calls are TRBV4-3 and TRBJ2-6; TRBD1 matches 10 bases. Germline V CDR1 and CDR2: LGHNA, YSLEER. With 3 bases clipped from V and 0 bases from J, the junction kept 17 bases outside the gene matches. The CDR3 is 22 amino acids. This CDR3 reads CASSHYLKPGQGGSSGANVLTF. CDR3 in DNA: TGCGCCAGCAGCCACTATCTAAAACCTGGACAGGGGGGTTCCTCTGGGGCCAACGTCCTGACTTTC.

This clone was seen just once. J is TRBJ2-3 and V is TRBV5-1; tentative D call: TRBD1 (6 bases). The germline V and J ends were trimmed by 6 bases and 4 bases, with 15 bases remaining between them. The CDR3 has 14 residues. The germline V gene encodes CDR1 SGHRS and CDR2 YFSETQ. CDR3 in amino acids: CASNPGEPADTQYF. The CDR3 nucleotides are TGCGCCAGCAACCCAGGGGAACCTGCAGATACGCAGTATTTT.

The V and J genes are TRBV27 and TRBJ2-6; no clear D gene. The CDR3 spans 13 residues. V lost 10 bases, J lost 1 base, and 8 bases lay in between. Per germline, CDR1 MNHEY and CDR2 SMNVEV (reference sequence). CDR3 in DNA: TGTGCCATTAAGAGATCTGGGGCCAACGTCCTGACTTTC. Its protein is CAIKRSGANVLTF.

This chain joins TRBV5-1 and TRBJ1-1; maybe TRBD1 (5 bases). The CDR3 has 14 residues. Per germline, CDR1 SGHRS and CDR2 YFSETQ. V lost 1 base to trimming and J lost 1 base, with 8 bases between them. The CDR3 region is CASSLTGRNTEAFF. The CDR3 nucleotides are TGCGCCAGCAGCTTGACAGGAAGGAACACTGAAGCTTTCTTT. Combining the CDR3 with reference TRBV5-1 and TRBJ1-1 gives the whole variable domain KAGVTQTPRYLIKTRGQQVTLSCSPISGHRSVSWYQQTPGQGLQFLFEYFSETQRNKGNFPGRFSGRQFSNSRSEMNVSTLELGDSALYLCASSLTGRNTEAFFGQGTRLTVV.

This chain joins TRBV5-6 and TRBJ2-5; D is unclear. Per germline, CDR1 SGHDT and CDR2 YYEEEE. V was shortened by 2 bases and J by 2 bases, with 13 bases between the two germline ends. The CDR3 is 15 amino acids. CDR3: CASSLPARSQETQYF. CDR3 sequence (DNA): TGTGCCAGCAGCTTACCGGCGCGATCACAAGAGACCCAGTACTTC.

The chain uses TRBV29-1 and TRBJ1-2; 9 bases align to TRBD1. CDR3 length: 16 residues. Germline loops: CDR1 SQVTM, CDR2 ANQGSEA. V was pared by 0 bases and J by 4 bases, with 9 bases of the junction left unmatched. The CDR3 here is CSVEEGQGRSSYGYTF. CDR3 sequence (DNA): TGCAGCGTTGAAGAGGGACAGGGCAGGTCGAGCTATGGCTACACCTTC.